The 21 T cell receptor beta chains reported below all come from one sample, sequenced in a study of T cells in Graves' hyperthyroidism and ophthalmopathy. Amplification of TCR beta CDR3 regions was performed using RNA transcripts as template. In the first-round RT-PCR of the TCR CDR3, the HTBI primer set was used. TCRdb used MiXCR to reprocess the multiplex PCR reads, holding one entry per CDR3 protein. The table lists over 500,000 distinct CDR3 sequences, around 15% of them singletons, with approximately 15% in the top ten. The sequenced sample was blood. The source of these receptors is a woman between 40 and 50 years old with Graves' hyperthyroidism.

The V call is TRBV7-6, the J call TRBJ2-2, with 7 bases matching TRBD2. The CDR3 consists of 17 residues. Germline CDR1 is SGHVS and CDR2 is FNYEAQ. The junction had 10 bases not matched to a gene; V was cut back by 2 bases and J by 4 bases. The CDR3 DNA is TGTGCCAGCAGCTTATATGCGGGAGCGGAGGGCACCGGGGAGCTGTTTTTT. It translates to CASSLYAGAEGTGELFF.

This clonotype was detected ten times or more. The gene calls are TRBV12-3 or TRBV12-4 and TRBJ2-1, with 7 bases that match TRBD1. V gave up 7 bases and J gave up 5 bases; unmatched junction bases: 5. This CDR3 comprises 13 residues. This CDR3 is CASTSTGNNEQFF. DNA for the CDR3: TGTGCCAGCACGTCGACAGGGAACAATGAGCAGTTCTTC.

The genes are TRBV28 and TRBJ2-3; 7 nucleotides line up with TRBD1. Looked up from germline, CDR1 is MDHEN and CDR2 is SYDVKM. Trimming removed 6 bases from V and 4 bases from J; junction bases left unmatched: 19. The CDR3 sequence is 18 residues long. As DNA, the CDR3 is TGTGCCAGCAGCTTAAAGCCCAGGGGGAGTTGGGGCGCAGATACGCAGTATTTT. Protein: CASSLKPRGSWGADTQYF.

The chain links TRBV30 to TRBJ2-2; 13 positions match TRBD2. This CDR3 is built from 18 residues. Germline V gives CDR1 GTSNPN, CDR2 SVGIG (reference sequence). V trimming: 1 base; J trimming: 6 bases; junction bases outside the gene matches: 11. Here the CDR3 reads CAWSARLAGGIVSGELFF. CDR3 coding DNA: TGTGCCTGGAGTGCCCGACTAGCGGGAGGAATTGTTTCCGGGGAGCTGTTTTTT.

This clonotype has at least ten counts. The CDR3 region has the DNA TGCGCCAGCCATAGGGGCGCATCCAGCGAGCCCCAGCATTTT. Amino acid sequence: CASHRGASSEPQHF. The genes are TRBV5-1 and TRBJ1-5, with D perhaps matching TRBD1 (5 bases). Germline CDR1 and CDR2: SGHRS and YFSETQ. Trimming shortened V by 7 bases and J by 8 bases, and 19 bases separated the two germline ends. The CDR3 consists of 14 residues. The full variable domain, completed using reference TRBV5-1 and TRBJ1-5, is KAGVTQTPRYLIKTRGQQVTLSCSPISGHRSVSWYQQTPGQGLQFLFEYFSETQRNKGNFPGRFSGRQFSNSRSEMNVSTLELGDSALYLCASHRGASSEPQHFGDGTRLSIL.

In its sample, this clonotype was seen many times. This chain links TRBV12-3 or TRBV12-4 with TRBJ2-6; D unclear. The V and J ends lost 4 bases and 0 bases respectively, with 4 bases between them. The CDR3 runs to 14 residues. In nucleotides, the CDR3 is TGTGCCAGCAGTTACGGCTCTGGGGCCAACGTCCTGACTTTC. Translating it yields CASSYGSGANVLTF.

Ten or more counts support this clonotype. This CDR3 reads CASSLDFRVGTEAFF. DNA for the CDR3: TGTGCCAGCAGCTTAGACTTCAGGGTTGGCACTGAAGCTTTCTTT. The J gene is TRBJ1-1, the V gene TRBV7-9; TRBD1 might be the D (5 bases). From germline, CDR1 is SEHNR and CDR2 FQNEAQ (reference sequence). CDR3 size: 15 residues. The V end lost 1 base, the J end lost 4 bases, and 13 bases lay between the germline ends.

V gene TRBV19 combines with J gene TRBJ2-2, with D tentatively TRBD2 (6 bases). The V end was cut by 3 bases, the J end by 3 bases, with 14 bases between. The CDR3 is 16 amino acids. Germline assignment: CDR1 LNHDA and CDR2 SQIVND (reference sequence). The CDR3, as DNA: TGTGCCAGTAGTATGAGGACGGGAGCGGACACCGGGGAGCTGTTTTTT. Its protein is CASSMRTGADTGELFF. Drawing the rest from reference TRBV19 and TRBJ2-2, the complete variable domain is DGGITQSPKYLFRKEGQNVTLSCEQNLNHDAMYWYRQDPGQGLRLIYYSQIVNDFQKGDIAEGYSVSREKKESFPLTVTSAQKNPTAFYLCASSMRTGADTGELFFGEGSRLTVL.

This clonotype was counted only a few times. The chain links TRBV30 to TRBJ2-1; maybe TRBD1 (6 bases). V lost 2 bases and J lost 3, with 11 bases in between. The length of the CDR3 is 14 residues. The germline V gene has CDR1 GTSNPN and CDR2 SVGIG (reference sequence). CDR3 loop: CAWSPGEDYNEQFF. CDR3 DNA sequence: TGTGCCTGGAGTCCAGGGGAAGACTACAATGAGCAGTTCTTC.

This clonotype was seen many times. A junction boundary mismatches the germline segment, possibly from a read error. J is TRBJ1-5 and V is TRBV12-3 or TRBV12-4, with D possibly matching TRBD1 (6 bases). CDR3 length: 13 amino acids. CDR3 in amino acids: CASILQGNQPQHF. The CDR3 bases are TGTGCCAGCATTTTACAGGGAAATCAGCCCCAGCATTTT.

This clonotype occurred many times. This chain uses TRBV12-3 or TRBV12-4 with TRBJ2-7, with 9 positions matching TRBD2. CDR3 length equals 15 residues. With 7 bases clipped from V and 0 bases from J, the junction kept 7 bases outside the gene matches. DNA for the CDR3: TGTGCCAGCACCACATCGACTAGCGGCTCCTACGAGCAGTACTTC. It yields the protein CASTTSTSGSYEQYF.

The table lists this clonotype with a few counts. The chain couples TRBV10-3 to TRBJ2-7; TRBD1 matches at 8 bases. Germline assignment: CDR1 ENHRY and CDR2 SYGVKD. V was pared by 2 bases and J by 4 bases, with 4 bases of the junction left unmatched. The CDR3 spans 14 residues. Here the CDR3 DNA reads TGTGCCATCAGTGAGGGACGGGACAGGTACGAGCAGTACTTC. This sequence encodes CAISEGRDRYEQYF.

This clonotype was counted ten times or more. V is TRBV11-3 and J is TRBJ2-1; 12 bases align to TRBD2. Per germline, CDR1 SGHNT and CDR2 YENEEA. The CDR3 length is 15 residues. V shed 4 bases and J 7 bases; nucleotides not matched to a gene: 5. This CDR3 is CASSWTSGTPNEQFF. The CDR3 DNA reads TGTGCCAGCAGCTGGACTAGCGGGACCCCAAATGAGCAGTTCTTC.

The table lists this clonotype with many counts. This chain links TRBV5-1 with TRBJ2-7, with D tentatively TRBD1 (7 bases). CDR1 SGHRS and CDR2 YFSETQ come from the germline V gene. Trimming took off 0 bases at V and 5 bases at J, with 15 bases between the two ends. The CDR3 runs to 15 residues. CDR3 DNA sequence: TGCGCCAGCAGCTTGGAACGACAGGGCGGGAACGAGCAGTACTTC. This codes for CASSLERQGGNEQYF.

This clonotype has more than one count but fewer than ten. This chain uses TRBV6-1 with TRBJ2-7, with a weak D call TRBD2 (6 bases). The CDR3 runs to 14 residues. The germline V gene encodes CDR1 MNHNS and CDR2 SASEGT. Trimming cost V 5 bases and J 5 bases, with 16 bases left between them. CDR3 DNA: TGTGCCAGCAGTTACGCGTTGGGGGGAGACGAGCAGTACTTC. Amino acids: CASSYALGGDEQYF.

A few counts support this clonotype. V gene TRBV5-4 combines with J gene TRBJ2-1; D is tentatively TRBD1 or TRBD2 (6 bases each). The germline V gene encodes CDR1 SGHNT and CDR2 YYREEE (reference sequence). V dropped 3 bases and J dropped 6 bases, with 22 bases sitting between them. CDR3 size: 17 residues. Here the CDR3 reads CASSWGAQQGAGNEQFF. CDR3 sequence (DNA): TGTGCCAGCAGCTGGGGGGCCCAACAGGGAGCGGGCAATGAGCAGTTCTTC.

This rearrangement joins TRBV30 to TRBJ2-1, with TRBD2 identical over 12 bases. CDR3 length: 15 residues. The germline gives CDR1 GTSNPN, CDR2 SVGIG (reference sequence). V shed 5 bases and J 4 bases; nucleotides not matched to a gene: 6. The CDR3 sequence: CAWGTGTSGYNEQFF. Here the CDR3 DNA reads TGTGCCTGGGGAACCGGGACTAGCGGGTACAATGAGCAGTTCTTC.

This clonotype appeared many times. The V gene is TRBV6-1, the J gene TRBJ2-3, with 11 bases matching TRBD2. J lost 2 bases, V lost 6 bases, and 7 bases had no gene match. Germline CDR1 and CDR2: MNHNS and SASEGT. The CDR3 is made up of 16 amino acids. The CDR3 DNA follows: TGTGCCAGCAGGCGCCTAGCGGGAGGTACCACAGATACGCAGTATTTT. This translates into CASRRLAGGTTDTQYF.

V is TRBV10-3 and J is TRBJ2-6; D is ambiguous. This CDR3 region has 13 residues. Germline CDR1 is ENHRY and CDR2 is SYGVKD. Trimming cost V 10 bases and J 2 bases, with 9 bases left between them. The CDR3 here is CATSGAGANVLTF. The CDR3 nucleotides read TGTGCCACAAGTGGGGCTGGGGCCAACGTCCTGACTTTC.

The table lists this clonotype with a few counts. V gene TRBV5-6 combines with J gene TRBJ2-1; D possibly uses TRBD1 or TRBD2 (5 bases each). The V gene's germline CDR1 is SGHDT and CDR2 YYEEEE. The CDR3 has 15 amino acids. V was trimmed by 2 bases and J by 5 bases, leaving 14 bases between them. In DNA, the CDR3 is TGTGCCAGCAGCTTACAGGCTAGCTGGGACAATGAGCAGTTCTTC. Its protein product is CASSLQASWDNEQFF.

V and J are TRBV3-1 and TRBJ2-3, with TRBD2 matching over 11 bases. The CDR3 extends over 17 amino acids. Trimming took 0 bases from V and 4 from J; bases not matched to a gene: 6. Looked up from germline, CDR1 is LGHDT and CDR2 is YNNKEL (reference sequence). The CDR3 loop is CASSQDTSGSWSDTQYF. The DNA for the CDR3 is TGTGCCAGCAGCCAAGATACTAGCGGGAGTTGGTCAGATACGCAGTATTTT.